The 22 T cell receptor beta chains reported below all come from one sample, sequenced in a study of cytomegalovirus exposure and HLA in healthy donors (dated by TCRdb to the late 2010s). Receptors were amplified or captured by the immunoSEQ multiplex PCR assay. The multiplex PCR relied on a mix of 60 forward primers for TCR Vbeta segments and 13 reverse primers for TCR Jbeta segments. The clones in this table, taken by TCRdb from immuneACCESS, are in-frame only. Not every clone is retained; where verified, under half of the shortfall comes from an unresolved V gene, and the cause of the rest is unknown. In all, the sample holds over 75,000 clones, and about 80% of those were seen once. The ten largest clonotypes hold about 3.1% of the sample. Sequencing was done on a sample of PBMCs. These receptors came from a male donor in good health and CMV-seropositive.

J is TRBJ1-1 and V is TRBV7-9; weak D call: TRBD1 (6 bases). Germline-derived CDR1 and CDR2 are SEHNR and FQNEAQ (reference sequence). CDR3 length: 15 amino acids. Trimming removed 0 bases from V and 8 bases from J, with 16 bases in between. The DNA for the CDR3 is TGTGCCAGCAGCTTAGCCGGGACACAGTCCGCCGAAGCTTTCTTT. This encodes CASSLAGTQSAEAFF.

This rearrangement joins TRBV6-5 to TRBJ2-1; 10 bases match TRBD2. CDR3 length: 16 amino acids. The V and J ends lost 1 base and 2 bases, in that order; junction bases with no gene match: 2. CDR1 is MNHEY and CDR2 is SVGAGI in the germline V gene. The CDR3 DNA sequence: TGTGCCAGCAGTTACTTGAGCGGGGGGGCCTACAATGAGCAGTTCTTC. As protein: CASSYLSGGAYNEQFF.

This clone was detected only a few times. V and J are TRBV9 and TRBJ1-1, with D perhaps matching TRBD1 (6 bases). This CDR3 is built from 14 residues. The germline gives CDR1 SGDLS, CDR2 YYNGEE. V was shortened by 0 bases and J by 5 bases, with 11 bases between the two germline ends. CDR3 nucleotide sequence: TGTGCCAGCAGCGTAGTAGCGGGGGCAACTGAAGCTTTCTTT. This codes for CASSVVAGATEAFF.

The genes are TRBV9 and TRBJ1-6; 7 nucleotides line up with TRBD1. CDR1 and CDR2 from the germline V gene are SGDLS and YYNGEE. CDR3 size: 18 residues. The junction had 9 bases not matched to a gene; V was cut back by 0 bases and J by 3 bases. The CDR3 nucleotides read TGTGCCAGCAGCGTAGGGCCCCCACAGGGGTTCTATAATTCACCCCTCCACTTT. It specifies CASSVGPPQGFYNSPLHF.

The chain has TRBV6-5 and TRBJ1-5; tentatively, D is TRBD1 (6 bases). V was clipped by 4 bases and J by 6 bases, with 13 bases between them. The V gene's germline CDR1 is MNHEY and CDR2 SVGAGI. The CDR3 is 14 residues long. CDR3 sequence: CASSSAGGRQPQHF. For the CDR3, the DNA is TGTGCCAGCAGTTCCGCGGGGGGCCGTCAGCCCCAGCATTTT.

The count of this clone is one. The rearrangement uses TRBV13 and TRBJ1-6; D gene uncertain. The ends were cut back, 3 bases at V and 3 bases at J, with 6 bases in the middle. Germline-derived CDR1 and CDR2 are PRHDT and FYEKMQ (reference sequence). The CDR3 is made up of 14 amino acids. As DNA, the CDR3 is TGTGCCAGCAGCTTCCCAGGCTATAATTCACCCCTCCACTTT. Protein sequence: CASSFPGYNSPLHF.

CDR3 bases: TGTGCCAGCAGCTTGGTCTCCGAAGCTTTCTTT. It translates to CASSLVSEAFF. This chain uses TRBV5-8 with TRBJ1-1; D remains ambiguous. Between the trimmed V and J ends, which lost 0 bases and 8 bases, there was a span of 5 bases. This CDR3 is built from 11 residues. In germline, CDR1 is SGHTS, CDR2 YDEGEE.

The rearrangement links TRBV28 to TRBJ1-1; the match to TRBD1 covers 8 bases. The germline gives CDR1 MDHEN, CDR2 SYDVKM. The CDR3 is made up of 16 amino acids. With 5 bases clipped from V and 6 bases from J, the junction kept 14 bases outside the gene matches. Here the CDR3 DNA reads TGTGCCAGCAGTACAGGGGGAGCTGTGGTCTGGGCTGAAGCTTTCTTT. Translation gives CASSTGGAVVWAEAFF.

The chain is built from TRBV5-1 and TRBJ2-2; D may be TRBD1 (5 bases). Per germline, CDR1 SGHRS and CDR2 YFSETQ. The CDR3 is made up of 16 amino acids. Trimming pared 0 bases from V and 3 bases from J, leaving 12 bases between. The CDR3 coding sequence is TGCGCCAGCAGCTTGGCCCAGGGTGGGGACACCGGGGAGCTGTTTTTT. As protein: CASSLAQGGDTGELFF.

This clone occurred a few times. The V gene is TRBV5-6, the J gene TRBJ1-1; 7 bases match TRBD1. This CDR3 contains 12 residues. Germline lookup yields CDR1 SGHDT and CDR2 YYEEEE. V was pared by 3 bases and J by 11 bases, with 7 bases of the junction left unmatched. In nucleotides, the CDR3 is TGTGCCAGCAGCTCCAGGGGGGTGCAGGCTTTCTTT. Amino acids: CASSSRGVQAFF.

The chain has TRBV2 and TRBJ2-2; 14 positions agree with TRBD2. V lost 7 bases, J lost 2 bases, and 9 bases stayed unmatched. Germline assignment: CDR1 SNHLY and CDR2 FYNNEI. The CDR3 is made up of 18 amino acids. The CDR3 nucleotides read TGTGCCAGCAAAGGGGGACTAGCGGGGGCCTCCAACACCGGGGAGCTGTTTTTT. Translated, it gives CASKGGLAGASNTGELFF.

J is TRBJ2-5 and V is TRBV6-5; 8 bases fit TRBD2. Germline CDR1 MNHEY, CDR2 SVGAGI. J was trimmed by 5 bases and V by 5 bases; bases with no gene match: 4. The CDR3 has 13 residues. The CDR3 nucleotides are TGTGCCAGCAGTACTAGCGGTCGGGAGACCCAGTACTTC. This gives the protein CASSTSGRETQYF.

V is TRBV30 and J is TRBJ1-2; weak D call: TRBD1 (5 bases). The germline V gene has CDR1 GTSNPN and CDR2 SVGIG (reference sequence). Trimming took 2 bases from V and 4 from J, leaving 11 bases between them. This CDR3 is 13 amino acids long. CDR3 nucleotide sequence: TGTGCCTGGAGTCAGGGTTTTCGCTATGGCTACACCTTC. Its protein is CAWSQGFRYGYTF.

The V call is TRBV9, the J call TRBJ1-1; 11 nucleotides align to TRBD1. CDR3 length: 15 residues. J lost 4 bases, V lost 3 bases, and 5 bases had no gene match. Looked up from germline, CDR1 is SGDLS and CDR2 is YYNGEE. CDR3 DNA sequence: TGTGCCAGCAGCGCGACCGGGACAGGGGGCACTGAAGCTTTCTTT. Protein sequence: CASSATGTGGTEAFF.

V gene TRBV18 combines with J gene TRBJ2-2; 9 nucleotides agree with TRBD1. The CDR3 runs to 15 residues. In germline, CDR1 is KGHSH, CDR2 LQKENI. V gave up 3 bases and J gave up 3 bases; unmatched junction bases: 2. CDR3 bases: TGTGCCAGCTCACCCACAGGGGGCGACACCGGGGAGCTGTTTTTT. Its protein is CASSPTGGDTGELFF.

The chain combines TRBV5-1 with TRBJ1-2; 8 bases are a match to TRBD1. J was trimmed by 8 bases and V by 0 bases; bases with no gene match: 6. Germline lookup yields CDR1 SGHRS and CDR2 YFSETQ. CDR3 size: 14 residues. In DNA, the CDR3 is TGCGCCAGCAGCTTGGGACAGGGGAAATTGGGCTACACCTTC. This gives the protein CASSLGQGKLGYTF.

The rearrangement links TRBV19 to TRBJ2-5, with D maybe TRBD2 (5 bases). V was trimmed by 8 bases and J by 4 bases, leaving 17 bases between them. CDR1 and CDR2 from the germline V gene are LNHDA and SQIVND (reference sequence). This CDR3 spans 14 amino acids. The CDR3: CASRQRGGGETQYF. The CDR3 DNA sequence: TGTGCCAGTCGCCAGCGTGGAGGTGGAGAGACCCAGTACTTC.

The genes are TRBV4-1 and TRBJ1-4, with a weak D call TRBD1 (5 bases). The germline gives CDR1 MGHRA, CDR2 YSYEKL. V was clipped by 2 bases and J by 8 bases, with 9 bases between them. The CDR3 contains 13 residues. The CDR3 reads CASSQPGGEKLFF. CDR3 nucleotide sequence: TGCGCCAGCAGCCAACCGGGGGGGGAAAAACTGTTTTTT.

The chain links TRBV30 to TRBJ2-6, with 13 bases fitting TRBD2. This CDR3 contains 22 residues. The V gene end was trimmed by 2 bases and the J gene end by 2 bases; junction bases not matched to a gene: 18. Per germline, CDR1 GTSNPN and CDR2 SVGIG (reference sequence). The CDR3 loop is CAWSQSGLAGTLSFAGANVLTF. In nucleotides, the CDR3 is TGTGCCTGGAGTCAATCGGGACTAGCGGGGACTTTGAGCTTCGCTGGGGCCAACGTCCTGACTTTC.

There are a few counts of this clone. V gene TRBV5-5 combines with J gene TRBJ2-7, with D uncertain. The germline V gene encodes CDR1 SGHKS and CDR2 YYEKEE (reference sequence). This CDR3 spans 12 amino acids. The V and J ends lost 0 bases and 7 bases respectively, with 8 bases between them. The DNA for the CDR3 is TGTGCCAGCAGCTTGGCCCTCGGGGAGCAGTACTTC. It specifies CASSLALGEQYF.

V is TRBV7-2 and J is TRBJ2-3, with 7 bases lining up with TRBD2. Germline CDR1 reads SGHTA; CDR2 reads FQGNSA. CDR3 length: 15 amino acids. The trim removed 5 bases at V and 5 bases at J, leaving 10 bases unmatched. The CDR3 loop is CASSPNQRGKDTQYF. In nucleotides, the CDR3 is TGTGCCAGCAGCCCCAACCAGCGGGGTAAAGATACGCAGTATTTT.

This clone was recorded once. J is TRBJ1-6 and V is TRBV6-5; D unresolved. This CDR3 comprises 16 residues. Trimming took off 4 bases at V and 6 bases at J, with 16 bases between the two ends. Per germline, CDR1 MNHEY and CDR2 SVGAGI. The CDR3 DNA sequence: TGTGCCAGCAGTTCCCAGAGAAAAGGGAGTAATTCACCCCTCCACTTT. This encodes CASSSQRKGSNSPLHF.